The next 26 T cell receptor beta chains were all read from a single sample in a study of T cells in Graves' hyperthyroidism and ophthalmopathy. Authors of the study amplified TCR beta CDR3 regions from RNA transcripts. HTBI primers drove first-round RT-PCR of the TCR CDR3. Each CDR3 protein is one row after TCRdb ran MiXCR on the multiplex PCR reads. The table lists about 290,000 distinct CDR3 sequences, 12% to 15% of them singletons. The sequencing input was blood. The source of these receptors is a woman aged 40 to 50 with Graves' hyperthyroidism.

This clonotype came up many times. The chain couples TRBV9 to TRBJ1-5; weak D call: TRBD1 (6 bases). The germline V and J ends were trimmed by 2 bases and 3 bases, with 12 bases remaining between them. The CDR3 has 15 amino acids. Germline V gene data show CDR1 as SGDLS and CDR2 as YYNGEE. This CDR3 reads CASSVGGSLNQPQHF. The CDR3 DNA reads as TGTGCCAGCAGCGTCGGGGGCAGTCTCAATCAGCCCCAGCATTTT.

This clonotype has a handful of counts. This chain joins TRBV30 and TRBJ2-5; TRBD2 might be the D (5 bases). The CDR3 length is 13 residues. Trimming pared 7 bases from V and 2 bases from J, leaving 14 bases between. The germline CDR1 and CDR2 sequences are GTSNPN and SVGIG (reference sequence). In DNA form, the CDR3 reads TGTGCCTCCGGGAACGGGTTGCAAGAGACCCAGTACTTC. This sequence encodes CASGNGLQETQYF. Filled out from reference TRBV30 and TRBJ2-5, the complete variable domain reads SQTIHQWPATLVQPVGSPLSLECTVEGTSNPNLYWYRQAAGRGLQLLFYSVGIGQISSEVPQNLSASRPQDRQFILSSKKLLLSDSGFYLCASGNGLQETQYFGPGTRLLVL.

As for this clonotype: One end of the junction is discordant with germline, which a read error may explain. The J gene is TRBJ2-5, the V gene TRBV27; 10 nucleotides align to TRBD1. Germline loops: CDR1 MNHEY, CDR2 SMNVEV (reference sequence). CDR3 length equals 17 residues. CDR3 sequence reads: CASSVSGQGFGQETQYF. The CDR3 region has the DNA TGTGCCAGCAGTGTATCGGGACAGGGGTTCGGGCAAGAGACCCAGTACTTC.

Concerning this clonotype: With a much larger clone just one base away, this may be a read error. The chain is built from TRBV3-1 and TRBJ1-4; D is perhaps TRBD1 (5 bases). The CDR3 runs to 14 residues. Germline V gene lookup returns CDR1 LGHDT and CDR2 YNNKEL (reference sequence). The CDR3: CACSQVTGPEKLFF. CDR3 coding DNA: TGTGCCTGCAGCCAAGTTACAGGTCCTGAAAAACTGTTTTTT. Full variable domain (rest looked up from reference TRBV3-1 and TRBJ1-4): DTAVSQTPKYLVTQMGNDKSIKCEQNLGHDTMYWYKQDSKKFLKIMFSYNNKELIINETVPNRFSPKSPDKAHLNLHINSLELGDSAVYFCACSQVTGPEKLFFGSGTQLSVL.

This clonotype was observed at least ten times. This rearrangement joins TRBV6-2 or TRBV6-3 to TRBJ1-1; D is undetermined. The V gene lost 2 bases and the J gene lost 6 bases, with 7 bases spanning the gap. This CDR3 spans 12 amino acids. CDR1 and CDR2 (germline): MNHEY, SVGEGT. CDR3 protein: CASSYGRAEAFF. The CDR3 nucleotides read TGTGCCAGCAGTTACGGTAGGGCTGAAGCTTTCTTT.

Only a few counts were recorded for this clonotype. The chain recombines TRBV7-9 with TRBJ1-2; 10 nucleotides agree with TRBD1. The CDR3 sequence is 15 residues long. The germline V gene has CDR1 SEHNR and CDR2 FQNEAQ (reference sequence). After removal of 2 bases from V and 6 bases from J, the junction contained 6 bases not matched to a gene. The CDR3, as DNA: TGTGCCAGCAGCTTACTCACCGGGACAGGGGATGGCTACACCTTC. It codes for CASSLLTGTGDGYTF.

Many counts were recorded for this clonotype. CDR3 DNA sequence: TGCAGTGCTGACGGGGCCGAGACTCCCTTCGGCAATGAGCAGTTCTTC. It codes for CSADGAETPFGNEQFF. This rearrangement joins TRBV20-1 to TRBJ2-1; the D call may be TRBD1 or TRBD2 (5 bases each). The germline V and J ends were trimmed by 5 bases and 6 bases, with 23 bases remaining between them. This CDR3 comprises 16 residues. Germline V lookup: CDR1 DFQATT, CDR2 SNEGSKA (reference sequence).

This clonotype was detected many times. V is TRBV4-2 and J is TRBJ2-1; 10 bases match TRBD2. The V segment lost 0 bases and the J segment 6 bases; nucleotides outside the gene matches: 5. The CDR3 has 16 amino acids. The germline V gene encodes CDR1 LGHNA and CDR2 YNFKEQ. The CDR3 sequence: CASSQDNSGRANEQFF. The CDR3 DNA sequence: TGTGCCAGCAGCCAAGATAACAGCGGGAGGGCCAATGAGCAGTTCTTC.

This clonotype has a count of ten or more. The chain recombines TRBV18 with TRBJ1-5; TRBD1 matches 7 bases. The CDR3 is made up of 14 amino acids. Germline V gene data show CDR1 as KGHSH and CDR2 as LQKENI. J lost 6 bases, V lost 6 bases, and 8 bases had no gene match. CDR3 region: CASSTGPQGQPQHF. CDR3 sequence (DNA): TGTGCCAGCTCGACAGGGCCGCAGGGTCAGCCCCAGCATTTT.

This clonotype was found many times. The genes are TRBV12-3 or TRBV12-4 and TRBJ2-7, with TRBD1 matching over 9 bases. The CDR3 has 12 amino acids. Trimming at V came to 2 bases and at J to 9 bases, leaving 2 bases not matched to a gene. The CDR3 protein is CASSLLDRGQYF. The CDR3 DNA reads TGTGCCAGCAGTTTATTGGACAGGGGGCAGTACTTC.

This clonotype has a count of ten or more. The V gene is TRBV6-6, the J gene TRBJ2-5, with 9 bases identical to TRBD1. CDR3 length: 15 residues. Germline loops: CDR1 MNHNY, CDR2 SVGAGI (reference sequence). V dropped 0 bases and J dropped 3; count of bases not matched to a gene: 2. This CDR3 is CASSYSRQGEETQYF. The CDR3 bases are TGTGCCAGCAGTTACTCAAGACAGGGGGAAGAGACCCAGTACTTC.

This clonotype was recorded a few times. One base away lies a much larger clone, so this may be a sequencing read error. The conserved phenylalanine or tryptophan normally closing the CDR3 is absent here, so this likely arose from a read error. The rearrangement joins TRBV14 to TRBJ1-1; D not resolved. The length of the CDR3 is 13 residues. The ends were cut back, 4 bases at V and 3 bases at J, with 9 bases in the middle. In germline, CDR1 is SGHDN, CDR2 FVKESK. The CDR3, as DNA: TGTGCCAGCAGCCGGAACCTATACACTGAAGCTTTCCTT. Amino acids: CASSRNLYTEAFL.

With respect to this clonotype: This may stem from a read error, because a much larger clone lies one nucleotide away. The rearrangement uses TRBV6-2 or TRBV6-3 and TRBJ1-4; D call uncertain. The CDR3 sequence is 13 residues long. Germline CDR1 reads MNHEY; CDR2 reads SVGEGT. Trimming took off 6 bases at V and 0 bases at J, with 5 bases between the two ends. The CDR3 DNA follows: TGTGCCAGCAGGTCTTCAACTAATGAAAAACTGTTTTTT. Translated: CASRSSTNEKLFF.

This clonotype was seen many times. The CDR3 region is CASALGEAYEQYF. The CDR3 bases are TGTGCCAGCGCATTAGGAGAGGCCTACGAGCAGTACTTC. This sequence joins TRBV18 and TRBJ2-7; D is unclear. Germline CDR1 is KGHSH and CDR2 is LQKENI. V dropped 8 bases and J dropped 2 bases, with 13 bases sitting between them. CDR3 length: 13 amino acids.

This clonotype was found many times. This CDR3 is CASTLNRDGYTF. CDR3 DNA: TGTGCCAGCACCTTAAACCGGGATGGCTACACCTTC. The chain couples TRBV2 to TRBJ1-2; no clear D. The CDR3 runs to 12 residues. Trimming stripped 7 bases from V and 6 bases from J, with 12 bases between. Germline V lookup: CDR1 SNHLY, CDR2 FYNNEI.

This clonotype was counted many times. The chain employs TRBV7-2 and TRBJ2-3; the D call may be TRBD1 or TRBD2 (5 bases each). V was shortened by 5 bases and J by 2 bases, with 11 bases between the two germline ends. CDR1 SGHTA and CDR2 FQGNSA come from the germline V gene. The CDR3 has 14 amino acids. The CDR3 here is CASSQGPNTDTQYF. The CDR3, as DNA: TGTGCCAGCAGCCAGGGACCGAACACAGATACGCAGTATTTT.

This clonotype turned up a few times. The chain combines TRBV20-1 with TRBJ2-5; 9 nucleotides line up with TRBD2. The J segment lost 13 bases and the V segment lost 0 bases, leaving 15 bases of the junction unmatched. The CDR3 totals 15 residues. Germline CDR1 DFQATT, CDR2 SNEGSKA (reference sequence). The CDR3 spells CSARDLASGVYRSYF. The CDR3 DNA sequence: TGCAGTGCTAGAGATCTGGCTAGCGGGGTGTATAGGTCGTACTTC.

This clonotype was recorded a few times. This chain's CDR3 is CASSPRTLNIQYF. Here the CDR3 DNA reads TGTGCCAGCAGCCCACGGACCTTAAACATTCAGTACTTC. The chain uses TRBV13 and TRBJ2-4; D not certain. Per germline, CDR1 PRHDT and CDR2 FYEKMQ (reference sequence). The CDR3 spans 13 residues. Trimming took off 5 bases at V and 6 bases at J, with 11 bases between the two ends.

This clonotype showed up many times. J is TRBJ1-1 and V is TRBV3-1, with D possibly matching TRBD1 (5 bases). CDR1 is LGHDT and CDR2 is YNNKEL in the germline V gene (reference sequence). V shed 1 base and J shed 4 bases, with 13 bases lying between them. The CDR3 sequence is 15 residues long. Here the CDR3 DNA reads TGTGCCAGCAGCCAAGCGGGGACGGTCAGCACTGAAGCTTTCTTT. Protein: CASSQAGTVSTEAFF.

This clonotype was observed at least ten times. The CDR3 nucleotides read TGTGCCAGCCTGACGGGGAGGGGCTACGAGCAGTACTTC. Translated, it gives CASLTGRGYEQYF. The V and J genes are TRBV28 and TRBJ2-7; TRBD2 matches at 7 bases. CDR3 length: 13 residues. Trimming at V came to 8 bases and at J to 3 bases, leaving 7 bases not matched to a gene. In germline, CDR1 is MDHEN, CDR2 SYDVKM.

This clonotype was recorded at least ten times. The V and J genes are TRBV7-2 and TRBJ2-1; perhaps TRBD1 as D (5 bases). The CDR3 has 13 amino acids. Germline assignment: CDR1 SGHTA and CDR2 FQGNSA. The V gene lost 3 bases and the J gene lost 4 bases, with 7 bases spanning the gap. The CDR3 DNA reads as TGTGCCAGCAGCTTTGGGGCTTACAATGAGCAGTTCTTC. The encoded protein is CASSFGAYNEQFF.

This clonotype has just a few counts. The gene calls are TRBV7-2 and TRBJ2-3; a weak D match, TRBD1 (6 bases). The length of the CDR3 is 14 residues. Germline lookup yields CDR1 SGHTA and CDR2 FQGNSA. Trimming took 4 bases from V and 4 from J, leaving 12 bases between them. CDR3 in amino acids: CASSYRQVSDTQYF. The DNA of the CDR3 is TGTGCCAGCAGCTATCGACAGGTTTCAGATACGCAGTATTTT.

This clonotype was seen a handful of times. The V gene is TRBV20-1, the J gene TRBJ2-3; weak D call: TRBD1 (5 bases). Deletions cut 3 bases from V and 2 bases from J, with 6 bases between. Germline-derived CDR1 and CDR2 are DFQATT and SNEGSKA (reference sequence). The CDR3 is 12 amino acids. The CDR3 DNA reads TGCAGTGCTAGCAGGGACACAGATACGCAGTATTTT. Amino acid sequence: CSASRDTDTQYF.

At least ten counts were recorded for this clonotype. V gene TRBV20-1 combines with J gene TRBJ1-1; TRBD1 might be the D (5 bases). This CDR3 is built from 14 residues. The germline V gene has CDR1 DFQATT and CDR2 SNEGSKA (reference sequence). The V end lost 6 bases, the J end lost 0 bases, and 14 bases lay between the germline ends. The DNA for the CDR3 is TGCAGTGCCCAGGCAGGACAAGTGAACACTGAAGCTTTCTTT. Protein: CSAQAGQVNTEAFF.

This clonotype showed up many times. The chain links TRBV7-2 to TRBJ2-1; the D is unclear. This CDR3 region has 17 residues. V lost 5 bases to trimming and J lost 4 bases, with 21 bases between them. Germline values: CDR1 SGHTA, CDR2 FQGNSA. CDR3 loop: CASSQGPVWGLYNEQFF. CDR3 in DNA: TGTGCCAGCAGCCAAGGACCCGTCTGGGGTCTTTACAATGAGCAGTTCTTC.

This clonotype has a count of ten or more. CDR3 residues: CASSLRLPWTSGYNEQFF. The CDR3 DNA reads as TGTGCCAGCAGTTTACGCCTCCCTTGGACTAGCGGATACAATGAGCAGTTCTTC. The gene calls are TRBV27 and TRBJ2-1, with 10 bases matching TRBD2. Trimming took 2 bases from V and 4 from J; bases not matched to a gene: 11. Germline assignment: CDR1 MNHEY and CDR2 SMNVEV (reference sequence). CDR3 length equals 18 residues.